This TCR beta chain was captured in a study of blood T cell repertoires in COVID-19 (dated by TCRdb to 2018 to 2021). For context, the study as a whole: Samples covering the acute and convalescent phases of COVID-19 were provided by collaborators in the United States, Italy and Spain. The sample metadata nearly always contained a de-identified subject ID, COVID-19 status, age in years and sex. The repertoires were released in a freely available public database intended as a resource for research on the immune response to SARS-CoV-2. The prospective study material was composed of cDNA or gDNA derived from T cells, B-cell-depleted T cells, or PBMCs. Deeply sampled blood TCRbeta repertoires from subjects exposed to, actively infected with, or recovered from COVID-19 were included in the dataset. Samples came from the ongoing ImmuneRACE study (first 160 participants) plus 1,254 subjects from 6 global collaborators. Where available, HLA class I and class II types were taken from metadata supplied by the sample provider and were not determined by assay-based typing.

In its sample, this clone was seen once. The target of this receptor is not known. Base qualities are not at hand, and no much larger clone is one base apart. In Seattle, one collaborating source enrolled patients while the infection was active and tracked those patients longitudinally over the course of disease. Each collaborating institution followed its own protocols to collect whole blood in K2EDTA tubes. For TCRbeta analysis, collaborators shipped samples as frozen whole blood, isolated PBMCs, or DNA extracted from either of those sample types. The immunoSEQ Assay, a bias-controlled multiplex PCR, was used to amplify TCRbeta CDR3 regions from genomic DNA. The authors processed their data as follows. The number of nucleated cells in each sample was estimated from the amplification of reference gene primers within the assay. Sequence reads were collapsed and filtered to measure the absolute abundance of every unique TCRbeta CDR3 rearrangement. For each sample, productive Simpson clonality was calculated by taking the square root of Simpson's diversity index across productive rearrangements. The table comes from immuneACCESS by way of TCRdb, which keeps in-frame sequences with V and J called. Part of the clones is missing from these tables; in studies checked, under half for an unresolved V gene and the rest for unknown reasons. V, J and clone size are taken as reported in that table, and D and trimming were inferred from the DNA itself. Here the sample has under 70,000 clones; approximately 90% occur a single time. The ten most abundant clones make up more than 6% of the sample.

Results and caveats for the whole study, not just this receptor: The amount of clinical and demographic metadata varied by source and participant and was provided uncurated.

The germline V gene (reference sequence) sets CDR1 to LNHNV and CDR2 to YYDKDF. Its CDR3 holds 13 amino acids, cysteine through phenylalanine. CDR3 DNA is the only sequence kept; it has 39 bases, read in frame from the first base. The germline ends are 16 bases apart after V is trimmed by 5 bases and J by 9 bases. The TCR was taken from a woman aged 60 to 75 with COVID-19, enrolled during active disease. The material sequenced was peripheral blood. Recombination joined TRBV15 with TRBJ2-5; 6 matching bases give a weak D call of TRBD2. Read as DNA, the sequence is TGTGCCACCAGCCCGGACCTTCTAGCGCCCCAGTACTTC. It encodes CATSPDLLAPQYF.